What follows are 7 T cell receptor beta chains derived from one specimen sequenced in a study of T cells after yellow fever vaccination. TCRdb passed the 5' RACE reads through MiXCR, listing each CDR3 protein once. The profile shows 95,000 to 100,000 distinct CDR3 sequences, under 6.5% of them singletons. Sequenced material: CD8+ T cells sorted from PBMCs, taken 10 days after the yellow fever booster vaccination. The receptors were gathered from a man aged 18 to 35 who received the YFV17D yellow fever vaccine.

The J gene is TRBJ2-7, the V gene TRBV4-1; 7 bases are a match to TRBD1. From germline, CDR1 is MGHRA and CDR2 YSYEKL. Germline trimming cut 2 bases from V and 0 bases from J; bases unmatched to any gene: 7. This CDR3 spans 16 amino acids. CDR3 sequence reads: CASSQISDRSSYEQYF. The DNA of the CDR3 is TGCGCCAGCAGCCAAATATCGGACAGGAGCTCCTACGAGCAGTACTTC.

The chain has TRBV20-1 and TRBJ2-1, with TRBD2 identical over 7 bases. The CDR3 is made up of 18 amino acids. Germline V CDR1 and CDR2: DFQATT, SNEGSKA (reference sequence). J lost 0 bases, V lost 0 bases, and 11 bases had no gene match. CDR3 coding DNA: TGCAGTGCTAGAGATTTAGGAGCGGGGCACAGCTCCTACAATGAGCAGTTCTTC. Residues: CSARDLGAGHSSYNEQFF.

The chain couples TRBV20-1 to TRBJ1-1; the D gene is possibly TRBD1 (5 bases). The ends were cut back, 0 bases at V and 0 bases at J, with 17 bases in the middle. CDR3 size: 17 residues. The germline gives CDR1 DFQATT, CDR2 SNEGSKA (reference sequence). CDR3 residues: CSARDGPGLSMNTEAFF. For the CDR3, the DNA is TGCAGTGCTAGAGATGGCCCGGGACTGAGCATGAACACTGAAGCTTTCTTT.

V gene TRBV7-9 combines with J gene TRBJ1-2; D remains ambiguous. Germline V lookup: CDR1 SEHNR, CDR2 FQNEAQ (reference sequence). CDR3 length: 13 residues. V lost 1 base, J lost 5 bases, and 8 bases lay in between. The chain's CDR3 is CASSLESQYGYTF. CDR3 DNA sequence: TGTGCCAGCAGCTTAGAGTCTCAATATGGCTACACCTTC.

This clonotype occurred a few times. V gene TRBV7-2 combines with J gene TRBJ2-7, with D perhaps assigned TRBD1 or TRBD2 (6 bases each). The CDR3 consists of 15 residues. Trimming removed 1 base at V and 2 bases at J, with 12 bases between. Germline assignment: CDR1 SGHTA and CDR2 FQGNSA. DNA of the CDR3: TGTGCCAGCAGCTTAGGTGCGGAGGGGGCCTACGAGCAGTACTTC. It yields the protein CASSLGAEGAYEQYF.

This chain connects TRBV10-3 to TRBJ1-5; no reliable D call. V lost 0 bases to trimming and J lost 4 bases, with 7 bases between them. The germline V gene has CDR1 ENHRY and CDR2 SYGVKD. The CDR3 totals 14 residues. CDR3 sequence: CAISESRLNQPQHF. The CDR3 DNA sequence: TGTGCCATCAGTGAGTCGAGATTGAATCAGCCCCAGCATTTT.

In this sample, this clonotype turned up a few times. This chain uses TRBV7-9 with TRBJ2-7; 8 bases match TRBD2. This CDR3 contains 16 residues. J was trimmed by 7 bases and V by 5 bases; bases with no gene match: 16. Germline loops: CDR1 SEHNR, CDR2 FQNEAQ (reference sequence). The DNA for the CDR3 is TGTGCCAGCAGCCAGACTAGCGTCGGGGCTGCGGGGGAGCAGTACTTC. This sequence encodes CASSQTSVGAAGEQYF.